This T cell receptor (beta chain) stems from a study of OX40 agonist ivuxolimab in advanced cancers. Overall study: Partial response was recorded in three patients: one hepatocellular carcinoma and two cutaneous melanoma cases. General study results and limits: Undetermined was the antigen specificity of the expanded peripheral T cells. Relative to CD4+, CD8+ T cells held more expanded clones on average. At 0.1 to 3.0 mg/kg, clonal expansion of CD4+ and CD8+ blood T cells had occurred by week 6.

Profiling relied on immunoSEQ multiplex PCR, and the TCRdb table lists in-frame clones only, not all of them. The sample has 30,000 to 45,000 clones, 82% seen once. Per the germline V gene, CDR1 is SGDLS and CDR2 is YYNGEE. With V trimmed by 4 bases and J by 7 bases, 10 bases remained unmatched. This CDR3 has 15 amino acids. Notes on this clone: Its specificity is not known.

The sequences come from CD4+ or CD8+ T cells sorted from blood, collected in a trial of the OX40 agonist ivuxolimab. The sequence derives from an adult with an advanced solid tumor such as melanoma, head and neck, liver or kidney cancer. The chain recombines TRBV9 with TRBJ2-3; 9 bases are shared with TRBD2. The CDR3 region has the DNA TGTGCCAGCAGCACCGAGGGCGGGGGGGGAAATACGCAGTATTTT. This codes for CASSTEGGGGNTQYF.